A selection of T cell receptor beta chains follows, all from one sample in a study of Ad26.COV2.S vaccination and SARS-CoV-2 variants. TCRdb's table, derived via immunoSEQ multiplex PCR, lists solely in-frame clones and lacks some. The repertoire holds hundreds of thousands of clones, with roughly 90% as singletons. The sample here was peripheral blood, taken in a trial of Ad26.COV2.S vaccine versus placebo. The receptors here all came from a person between 18 and 65 years old who received the Ad26.COV2.S COVID-19 vaccine or a placebo. CDR3s include the opening cysteine and the closing phenylalanine or tryptophan. The order of the fields is V gene, clone size, J gene, D gene, CDR3 protein, CDR3 DNA. A D gene is named only where the DNA matches it firmly. Clone size is stated in some rows and not others, as once, few, many or a class when expanded.

>TRBV7-8|few|TRBJ2-7|TRBD1
CASSGWGQSYEQYF
TGTGCCAGCAGCGGTTGGGGACAGTCCTACGAGCAGTACTTC
>TRBV3-1/TRBV3-2|-|TRBJ2-1|TRBD1
CASSQGVTGVKQFF
TGTGCCAGCAGCCAAGGGGTGACAGGGGTCAAGCAGTTCTTC
>TRBV4-2|-|TRBJ1-1|TRBD1
CASSRRDRDEAFF
TGTGCCAGCAGCCGAAGGGACAGGGATGAAGCTTTCTTT
>TRBV5-8|-|TRBJ1-5|-
CASSVRVGNQPQHF
TGTGCCAGCAGCGTTAGGGTGGGCAATCAGCCCCAGCATTTT
>TRBV5-4|-|TRBJ2-3|TRBD2
CASSRAGTSGSTDTQYF
TGTGCCAGCAGCAGGGCCGGGACTAGCGGTAGCACAGATACGCAGTATTTT
>TRBV7-9|-|TRBJ2-7|TRBD1
CASSPIPGQGAREQYF
TGTGCCAGCAGCCCAATACCCGGACAGGGGGCGCGGGAGCAGTACTTC
>TRBV7-9|few|TRBJ2-7|-
CASSFTAGEQYF
TGTGCCAGCAGCTTCACGGCGGGTGAGCAGTACTTC
>TRBV19|-|TRBJ2-2|-
CASSISGSSTGELFF
TGTGCCAGTAGTATAAGTGGATCCTCCACCGGGGAGCTGTTTTTT
>TRBV4-3|-|TRBJ2-3|-
CASSQDRWPDTQYF
TGCGCCAGCAGCCAAGATAGGTGGCCGGATACGCAGTATTTT
>TRBV5-6|once|TRBJ1-2|-
CASSDGQPFYGYTF
TGTGCCAGCAGCGATGGACAGCCCTTCTATGGCTACACCTTC
>TRBV4-3|-|TRBJ1-6|-
CASSQAGGIRSPLHF
TGCGCCAGCAGCCAAGCGGGCGGCATACGCTCACCCCTCCACTTT
>TRBV6-6|-|TRBJ1-4|TRBD1
CASSSGQRITNEKLFF
TGTGCCAGCAGTTCGGGACAGCGGATAACTAATGAAAAACTGTTTTTT
>TRBV30|-|TRBJ1-1|-
CAWGREGTEAFF
TGTGCCTGGGGCCGGGAGGGCACTGAAGCTTTCTTT
>TRBV7-8|-|TRBJ2-1|TRBD2
CASSLSQRESDEQFF
TGTGCCAGCAGCTTATCGCAGCGGGAGTCGGATGAGCAGTTCTTC
>TRBV10-3|-|TRBJ1-1|-
CAISGSTEAFF
TGTGCCATCAGTGGTAGCACTGAAGCTTTCTTT
>TRBV18|few|TRBJ2-1|-
CASSPPGLTEQFF
TGTGCCAGCTCACCACCAGGTCTAACGGAGCAGTTCTTC
>TRBV5-4|-|TRBJ2-2|-
CASSLEGWGTGELFF
TGTGCCAGCAGCTTGGAGGGGTGGGGCACCGGGGAGCTGTTTTTT
>TRBV7-8|-|TRBJ1-2|TRBD1
CASSPRRGEGYTF
TGTGCCAGCAGCCCCCGCAGGGGGGAGGGCTACACCTTC
>TRBV7-2|-|TRBJ1-2|-
CASSLDRGDDGYTF
TGTGCCAGCAGCTTGGATCGCGGGGATGATGGCTACACCTTC
>TRBV3-1/TRBV3-2|-|TRBJ1-3|-
CASSQPTHSGNTIYF
TGTGCCAGCAGCCAACCGACCCACTCTGGAAACACCATATATTTT
>TRBV24-1|-|TRBJ2-1|TRBD1
CATSDSRQGNYNEQFF
TGTGCCACCAGTGACTCCAGACAGGGCAACTACAATGAGCAGTTCTTC
>TRBV30|-|TRBJ1-5|-
CAWKGTSNIYSNQPQHF
TGTGCCTGGAAGGGAACATCGAATATCTATAGCAATCAGCCCCAGCATTTT
>TRBV30|-|TRBJ2-1|-
CASEFSSYNEQFF
TGTGCCTCCGAGTTCAGCTCCTACAATGAGCAGTTCTTC
>TRBV6-6|once|TRBJ1-5|TRBD1
CASSLDREGSNQPQHF
TGTGCCAGCAGCCTCGACAGGGAGGGTAGCAATCAGCCCCAGCATTTT
>TRBV20-1|-|TRBJ1-2|-
CSATGSGGYTF
TGCAGTGCAACAGGGTCAGGAGGCTACACCTTC
>TRBV5-1|-|TRBJ2-2|-
CASSLAAGVNTGELFF
TGCGCCAGCAGCTTGGCCGCAGGAGTGAACACCGGGGAGCTGTTTTTT
>TRBV9|-|TRBJ1-1|-
CASSVGQTRNMNTEAFF
TGTGCCAGCAGCGTAGGTCAGACTAGAAACATGAACACTGAAGCTTTCTTT
>TRBV10-1|-|TRBJ2-3|TRBD1
CASGGQGADTQYF
TGCGCCAGCGGCGGACAGGGGGCAGATACGCAGTATTTT
>TRBV5-6|-|TRBJ2-6|-
CASSLNPSGANVLTF
TGTGCCAGCAGCCTCAATCCCTCTGGGGCCAACGTCCTGACTTTC
>TRBV5-4|-|TRBJ2-3|-
CASSLGPGGTDTQYF
TGTGCCAGCAGCTTGGGGCCAGGTGGCACAGATACGCAGTATTTT
>TRBV7-2|-|TRBJ1-5|-
CASSFRDSNQPQHF
TGTGCCAGCAGCTTTAGGGATAGCAATCAGCCCCAGCATTTT
>TRBV11-2|-|TRBJ2-5|-
CASSIEGWETQYF
TGTGCCAGCAGCATAGAGGGGTGGGAGACCCAGTACTTC
>TRBV5-1|-|TRBJ1-1|TRBD1
CASSLSQTGANTEAFF
TGCGCCAGCAGCTTGTCCCAGACAGGGGCTAACACTGAAGCTTTCTTT
>TRBV11-2|-|TRBJ2-5|TRBD2
CASSLVPSGGDQETQYF
TGTGCCAGCAGCTTAGTGCCTAGCGGGGGGGACCAAGAGACCCAGTACTTC
>TRBV19|-|TRBJ2-1|-
CASTPGSGSYNEQFF
TGTGCCAGTACCCCGGGGTCTGGCTCCTACAATGAGCAGTTCTTC
>TRBV4-1|-|TRBJ2-7|-
CASSQEAVSSYEQYF
TGCGCCAGCAGCCAAGAAGCCGTGAGCTCCTACGAGCAGTACTTC
>TRBV5-1|-|TRBJ2-6|TRBD1
CASSFPGQGTSSGANVLTF
TGCGCCAGCAGCTTCCCGGGACAGGGGACTTCCTCTGGGGCCAACGTCCTGACTTTC
>TRBV18|-|TRBJ2-2|-
CASSPALGPGELFF
TGTGCCAGCTCACCCGCCCTGGGCCCCGGGGAGCTGTTTTTT